The entry below describes one T cell receptor (beta chain). The germline V gene encodes CDR1 LNHNV and CDR2 YYDKDF (reference sequence). Germline trimming cut 5 bases from V and 2 bases from J; bases unmatched to any gene: 10. The CDR3 sequence is 16 residues long. The PCR had 60 Vbeta and 13 Jbeta primers. Here immunoSEQ multiplex PCR was the method, and the copy in TCRdb shows in-frame clones only, minus some. The top ten hold roughly 8.6% of the sample, which has roughly 100,000 clones, roughly 80% seen once. This entry belongs to a study of cytomegalovirus exposure and HLA in healthy donors. Study-wide background: From about 200 million T cells, an earlier analysis saw 120 million or so unique TCR beta sequences.

Sequenced input: PBMCs. The chain links TRBV15 to TRBJ2-3; 7 nucleotides match TRBD2. This clonotype was obtained from a middle-aged woman in good health and CMV-seropositive. The CDR3 reads CATSPYLADNTDTQYF. The CDR3 nucleotides read TGTGCCACCAGCCCTTACCTAGCGGATAACACAGATACGCAGTATTTT.